These 5 T cell receptor beta chains share one sample of origin, sequenced in a study of graft-versus-host responses after intestinal transplantation. Assay: immunoSEQ multiplex PCR; the TCRdb copy retains only in-frame clones and omits some. The data contain nearly 100,000 clones, around nine tenths of them singletons. The starting material was PBMCs, obtained approximately 470 days after intestinal transplant. These receptors were taken from a human patient who received an intestinal transplant, so some T cells may come from the graft donor.

The chain couples TRBV5-1 to TRBJ2-1; 9 positions match TRBD2. With 4 bases clipped from V and 6 bases from J, the junction kept 5 bases outside the gene matches. Germline CDR1 is SGHRS and CDR2 is YFSETQ. The CDR3 runs to 14 residues. Here the CDR3 reads CASSTLAGRNEQFF. The CDR3 DNA sequence: TGCGCCAGCAGCACCCTAGCGGGGCGCAATGAGCAGTTCTTC.

The chain links TRBV7-3 to TRBJ2-3; tentative D call: TRBD2 (6 bases). Trimming shortened V by 3 bases and J by 4 bases, and 14 bases separated the two germline ends. Germline CDR1 and CDR2: SGHTA and FQGTGA. There are 15 residues in the CDR3. DNA for the CDR3: TGTGCCAGCAGCTTCGGGGCGGGGACCCCAGATACGCAGTATTTT. Translated, it gives CASSFGAGTPDTQYF.

A note on this clone: The sample contains more than one DNA sequence encoding this CDR3. The chain uses TRBV6-5 and TRBJ1-3; D is possibly TRBD1 (6 bases). The CDR3 totals 14 residues. CDR1 is MNHEY and CDR2 is SVGAGI in the germline V gene. Trimming stripped 7 bases from V and 4 bases from J, with 14 bases between. The CDR3 DNA follows: TGTGCCAGCACCAGGGACACCTCCGGAAACACCATATATTTT. Translation gives CASTRDTSGNTIYF.

This clone was seen only once. The chain recombines TRBV7-9 with TRBJ2-5, with 7 bases aligning to TRBD1. The CDR3 spans 14 residues. The J segment lost 5 bases and the V segment lost 5 bases, leaving 8 bases of the junction unmatched. Germline V gene data show CDR1 as SEHNR and CDR2 as FQNEAQ (reference sequence). CDR3 protein: CASSPTGAGETQYF. DNA of the CDR3: TGTGCCAGCAGCCCTACAGGGGCCGGGGAGACCCAGTACTTC.

The chain recombines TRBV4-3 with TRBJ2-3, with TRBD2 matching 14 bases. V shed 0 bases, J shed 1 base, and the junction held 0 bases outside the gene matches. The CDR3 runs 17 residues. CDR1 and CDR2 (germline): LGHNA, YSLEER. The CDR3: CASSQEGLAGGTDTQYF. CDR3 in DNA: TGCGCCAGCAGCCAAGAGGGACTAGCGGGGGGCACAGATACGCAGTATTTT.